These 8 T cell receptor beta chains share one sample of origin, sequenced in a study of T cell responses to AZD1222 COVID-19 vaccine. Libraries were prepared by immunoSEQ multiplex PCR; TCRdb keeps only in-frame clonotypes and omits some of them. The sample yields under 100,000 clones, 80% to 90% seen once. The source was peripheral blood, collected on day 0 of AZD1222 vaccination. Receptors originate from an adult in good health.

The chain is built from TRBV5-6 and TRBJ2-7, with D possibly being TRBD2 (6 bases). The CDR3 is 13 amino acids. Germline-derived CDR1 and CDR2 are SGHDT and YYEEEE. Trimming took off 1 base at V and 5 bases at J, with 10 bases between the two ends. The CDR3 DNA sequence: TGTGCCAGCAGCTTGAGCGGGTTCGACGAGCAGTACTTC. Its translation: CASSLSGFDEQYF.

The gene calls are TRBV2 and TRBJ1-1, with TRBD1 as a possible D gene (6 bases). This CDR3 region has 13 residues. V lost 7 bases, J lost 4 bases, and 13 bases lay in between. The germline V gene encodes CDR1 SNHLY and CDR2 FYNNEI. This CDR3 reads CASMRQDRTEAFF. The CDR3 bases are TGTGCCAGCATGCGACAGGACCGCACTGAAGCTTTCTTT.

The chain is built from TRBV28 and TRBJ2-1; 9 positions agree with TRBD2. The length of the CDR3 is 18 residues. CDR1 and CDR2 (germline): MDHEN, SYDVKM. With V trimmed by 0 bases and J by 6 bases, 12 bases remained unmatched. This chain's CDR3 is CASSLWPLGREGRNEQFF. The CDR3 region has the DNA TGTGCCAGCAGTTTATGGCCCCTCGGGCGGGAGGGCCGCAATGAGCAGTTCTTC.

This clone was counted only a few times. This chain joins TRBV7-2 and TRBJ1-2, with D maybe TRBD1 (5 bases). Deletions cut 5 bases from V and 3 bases from J, with 13 bases between. This CDR3 comprises 14 residues. Germline V CDR1 and CDR2: SGHTA, FQGNSA. The chain's CDR3 is CASSLQGGDYGYTF. The CDR3 nucleotides are TGTGCCAGCAGCCTTCAGGGTGGGGACTATGGCTACACCTTC.

The V gene is TRBV5-6, the J gene TRBJ1-5, with a weak D call TRBD1 (5 bases). This CDR3 contains 14 residues. Per germline, CDR1 SGHDT and CDR2 YYEEEE. Trimming removed 0 bases at V and 4 bases at J, with 8 bases between. CDR3 nucleotide sequence: TGTGCCAGCAGCTTGGCCGGGGGAAATCAGCCCCAGCATTTT. Its protein is CASSLAGGNQPQHF.

The CDR3: CASSEGLSNEQFF. CDR3 DNA sequence: TGTGCCAGCAGTGAAGGCTTGAGCAATGAGCAGTTCTTC. The genes are TRBV2 and TRBJ2-1, with no clear D. The length of the CDR3 is 13 residues. V lost 1 base, J lost 6 bases, and 7 bases lay in between. Germline CDR1 SNHLY, CDR2 FYNNEI.

The chain recombines TRBV5-1 with TRBJ2-7; TRBD1 might be the D (6 bases). The CDR3 totals 14 residues. Germline lookup yields CDR1 SGHRS and CDR2 YFSETQ. Trimming took off 0 bases at V and 6 bases at J, with 13 bases between the two ends. DNA of the CDR3: TGCGCCAGCAGCTTGGACAGGGACGGGTTCGAGCAGTACTTC. Residues: CASSLDRDGFEQYF.

This chain uses TRBV7-3 with TRBJ1-5, with D hard to call. V lost 0 bases and J 4 bases, leaving 4 bases between the germline ends. The CDR3 has 13 amino acids. CDR1 SGHTA and CDR2 FQGTGA come from the germline V gene. The CDR3 reads CASSLTQNQPQHF. CDR3 DNA sequence: TGTGCCAGCAGCTTAACGCAAAATCAGCCCCAGCATTTT. The full variable domain, its missing parts supplied by reference TRBV7-3 and TRBJ1-5, is GAGVSQTPSNKVTEKGKYVELRCDPISGHTALYWYRQSLGQGPEFLIYFQGTGAADDSGLPNDRFFAVRPEGSVSTLKIQRTERGDSAVYLCASSLTQNQPQHFGDGTRLSIL.